Shown below are 26 T cell receptor beta chains from a single sample sequenced in a study of blood T cell repertoires in COVID-19. Only in-frame clones appear in the TCRdb table, and some are missing; sequencing was by immunoSEQ multiplex PCR. This sample has 200,000 to 250,000 clones, with around nine tenths found just once. Sequencing was performed on peripheral blood. The origin of the receptors is a woman aged 55 to 70 with acute or convalescent COVID-19.

This clone was observed a single time. The chain links TRBV28 to TRBJ1-1; 7 positions agree with TRBD1. V dropped 4 bases and J dropped 4; count of bases not matched to a gene: 9. The CDR3 has 15 amino acids. Looked up from germline, CDR1 is MDHEN and CDR2 is SYDVKM. The CDR3 spells CASSSPTGRSTEAFF. CDR3 sequence (DNA): TGTGCCAGCAGTTCTCCGACAGGGCGCAGCACTGAAGCTTTCTTT.

This clone occurred once. This sample also contains other DNA sequences that code for the same CDR3. V and J are TRBV6-5 and TRBJ1-1, with D perhaps TRBD1 (5 bases). Trimming shortened V by 0 bases and J by 2 bases, and 10 bases separated the two germline ends. The CDR3 totals 15 residues. From germline, CDR1 is MNHEY and CDR2 SVGAGI. CDR3 region: CASSYSNRGNTEAFF. In DNA, the CDR3 is TGTGCCAGCAGTTACTCGAATAGGGGTAACACTGAAGCTTTCTTT.

The V and J genes are TRBV5-1 and TRBJ2-7, with 7 bases fitting TRBD2. V gave up 2 bases and J gave up 4 bases; unmatched junction bases: 3. In germline, CDR1 is SGHRS, CDR2 YFSETQ. The CDR3 extends over 13 amino acids. The CDR3 DNA is TGCGCCAGCAGCTTTTCTAGCGGATACGAGCAGTACTTC. Residues: CASSFSSGYEQYF.

The gene calls are TRBV6-5 and TRBJ1-3; D call uncertain. The V gene lost 2 bases and the J gene lost 8 bases, with 16 bases spanning the gap. Per germline, CDR1 MNHEY and CDR2 SVGAGI. The CDR3 is 15 amino acids. CDR3 loop: CASSYKGGRMDTIYF. The CDR3 nucleotides are TGTGCCAGCAGTTACAAGGGAGGACGGATGGACACCATATATTTT.

The rearrangement joins TRBV19 to TRBJ2-5; 11 nucleotides match TRBD1. The CDR3 totals 14 residues. Trimming cost V 8 bases and J 3 bases; bases outside gene matches: 5. Germline V gene sequence: CDR1 LNHDA, CDR2 SQIVND (reference sequence). CDR3 protein: CASAGTGGEETQYF. In DNA, the CDR3 is TGTGCCAGTGCCGGGACAGGGGGGGAAGAGACCCAGTACTTC.

V usage is TRBV18 and J usage is TRBJ2-2; the match to TRBD1 covers 9 bases. CDR3 length: 16 amino acids. The V and J ends lost 3 bases and 6 bases, in that order; junction bases with no gene match: 8. Germline values: CDR1 KGHSH, CDR2 LQKENI. The CDR3 DNA follows: TGTGCCAGCTCACCGGACAGGGGCCGTGGTTCCGGGGAGCTGTTTTTT. Protein sequence: CASSPDRGRGSGELFF.

This chain joins TRBV6-1 and TRBJ1-2, with D perhaps TRBD1 (6 bases). Germline CDR1 MNHNS, CDR2 SASEGT. This CDR3 is 15 amino acids long. V lost 1 base, J lost 4 bases, and 13 bases lay in between. CDR3 loop: CASSEEQGSLYGYTF. As DNA, the CDR3 is TGTGCCAGCAGTGAAGAACAGGGCTCGCTCTATGGCTACACCTTC.

This clone came up many times. The rearrangement uses TRBV2 and TRBJ1-6; tentative D call: TRBD1 (5 bases). Germline CDR1 reads SNHLY; CDR2 reads FYNNEI. Trimming removed 6 bases from V and 0 bases from J, with 9 bases in between. The CDR3 has 15 residues. The CDR3: CASRGGSSYNSPLHF. The CDR3 coding sequence is TGTGCCAGCAGGGGGGGGAGCTCCTATAATTCACCCCTCCACTTT.

The chain couples TRBV23-1 to TRBJ2-7, with a possible D match to TRBD1 (6 bases). TRBV23-1 is filed as an ORF, its function uncertain. The CDR3 spans 14 residues. The germline V and J ends were trimmed by 6 bases and 0 bases, with 12 bases remaining between them. The CDR3 sequence is CASSSTGSSYEQYF. CDR3 in DNA: TGCGCCAGCAGCAGCACAGGGAGCTCCTACGAGCAGTACTTC.

J is TRBJ2-7 and V is TRBV18, with D perhaps matching TRBD2 (6 bases). V was cut by 3 bases and J by 3 bases, with 12 bases left in between. The CDR3 is 14 residues long. Germline V gene data show CDR1 as KGHSH and CDR2 as LQKENI. The CDR3 DNA follows: TGTGCCAGCTCACCGGCGGGATCGGGCTACGAGCAGTACTTC. It is translated as CASSPAGSGYEQYF.

This chain uses TRBV9 with TRBJ1-3; weak D call: TRBD1 (5 bases). The germline CDR1 and CDR2 sequences are SGDLS and YYNGEE. CDR3 length equals 16 residues. Trimming stripped 4 bases from V and 3 bases from J, with 17 bases between. CDR3 region: CASSPLNPGVGNTIYF. DNA for the CDR3: TGTGCCAGCAGCCCTCTCAACCCGGGGGTTGGAAACACCATATATTTT. The full variable domain, in which reference TRBV9 and TRBJ1-3 provide the parts outside the CDR3, is DSGVTQTPKHLITATGQRVTLRCSPRSGDLSVYWYQQSLDQGLQFLIQYYNGEERAKGNILERFSAQQFPDLHSELNLSSLELGDSALYFCASSPLNPGVGNTIYFGEGSWLTVV.

J is TRBJ1-3 and V is TRBV2, with D maybe TRBD1 (6 bases). The CDR3 is 17 residues long. The germline V gene encodes CDR1 SNHLY and CDR2 FYNNEI. V was pared by 2 bases and J by 0 bases, with 14 bases between. The CDR3 region has the DNA TGTGCCAGCAGTGAACGTCCGCAGGGGACCTCTGGAAACACCATATATTTT. Its translation: CASSERPQGTSGNTIYF.

The chain is built from TRBV27 and TRBJ2-1; 8 positions match TRBD1. With 4 bases clipped from V and 8 bases from J, the junction kept 16 bases outside the gene matches. Germline V gene data show CDR1 as MNHEY and CDR2 as SMNVEV (reference sequence). CDR3 length equals 17 residues. The CDR3 spells CASSYDRGRQRGDEQFF. The CDR3 DNA reads as TGTGCCAGCAGTTATGACAGGGGCCGTCAGCGAGGCGATGAGCAGTTCTTC.

The chain is built from TRBV28 and TRBJ2-1; 11 bases map to TRBD2. The germline gives CDR1 MDHEN, CDR2 SYDVKM. Germline trimming cut 2 bases from V and 10 bases from J; bases unmatched to any gene: 10. This CDR3 has 16 amino acids. CDR3 region: CASSLAPRSGRGEQFF. CDR3 nucleotide sequence: TGTGCCAGCAGTTTAGCCCCCCGTAGCGGGAGGGGGGAGCAGTTCTTC.

In DNA form, the CDR3 reads TGTGCCAGTAACCAGGGAGGGGCTAACTATGGCTACACCTTC. Translating gives CASNQGGANYGYTF. The chain is built from TRBV28 and TRBJ1-2; D might be TRBD1 (5 bases). The CDR3 extends over 14 amino acids. V shed 9 bases and J shed 0 bases, with 14 bases lying between them. CDR1 is MDHEN and CDR2 is SYDVKM in the germline V gene.

The rearrangement uses TRBV6-1 and TRBJ1-2; D is perhaps TRBD1 (5 bases). Trimming removed 2 bases from V and 2 bases from J, with 15 bases in between. The V gene's germline CDR1 is MNHNS and CDR2 SASEGT. The CDR3 has 16 residues. The CDR3 sequence: CASSEFWGEANYGYTF. The CDR3 DNA sequence: TGTGCCAGCAGTGAATTTTGGGGGGAGGCAAACTATGGCTACACCTTC.

The V call is TRBV6-2 or TRBV6-3, the J call TRBJ2-1, with D possibly matching TRBD1 (5 bases). V lost 5 bases and J 5 bases, leaving 7 bases between the germline ends. The CDR3 runs 12 residues. CDR1 is MNHEY, CDR2 SVGEGT, per germline. The CDR3 DNA sequence: TGTGCCAGCAGTCAACAGGACAATGAGCAGTTCTTC. Translated, it gives CASSQQDNEQFF.

V usage is TRBV4-2 and J usage is TRBJ1-2, with TRBD1 matching over 9 bases. After removal of 5 bases from V and 5 bases from J, the junction contained 9 bases not matched to a gene. The CDR3 loop spans 15 amino acids. The V gene's germline CDR1 is LGHNA and CDR2 YNFKEQ. CDR3 nucleotide sequence: TGTGCCAGCAGCACTCCCGGGACAGGGACATATGGCTACACCTTC. This encodes CASSTPGTGTYGYTF.

The J gene is TRBJ2-2, the V gene TRBV19, with D tentatively TRBD1 (6 bases). From germline, CDR1 is LNHDA and CDR2 SQIVND (reference sequence). This CDR3 has 16 amino acids. V lost 3 bases to trimming and J lost 0 bases, with 11 bases between them. The CDR3 bases are TGTGCCAGTAGTATCACGACAGGAGCGAACACCGGGGAGCTGTTTTTT. It is translated as CASSITTGANTGELFF.

The chain employs TRBV4-2 and TRBJ1-2, with TRBD1 matching 9 bases. CDR3 size: 17 residues. J gave up 6 bases and V 0 bases, and 11 bases lay outside the gene matches. CDR1 and CDR2 (germline): LGHNA, YNFKEQ. CDR3 sequence reads: CASSQDQGQGKRDGYTF. For the CDR3, the DNA is TGTGCCAGCAGCCAAGACCAGGGACAGGGAAAAAGAGATGGCTACACCTTC.

This chain joins TRBV7-9 and TRBJ1-4; D not certain. The CDR3 totals 16 residues. The V gene's germline CDR1 is SEHNR and CDR2 FQNEAQ (reference sequence). Trimming removed 5 bases at V and 0 bases at J, with 13 bases between. The CDR3 DNA reads TGTGCCAGCAGCGCGGTACTTTCCTCAACTAATGAAAAACTGTTTTTT. Translation: CASSAVLSSTNEKLFF.

V and J are TRBV6-4 and TRBJ1-6, with TRBD1 matching over 8 bases. V shed 7 bases and J 7 bases; nucleotides not matched to a gene: 6. CDR3 length: 14 amino acids. Germline V lookup: CDR1 MRHNA, CDR2 SNTAGT. The CDR3 is CASKKDRANSPLHF. In DNA, the CDR3 is TGTGCCAGCAAGAAGGACAGGGCAAATTCACCCCTCCACTTT.

Comment on this clone: Different DNA sequences within this sample yield the same CDR3. J is TRBJ1-2 and V is TRBV2; 11 bases agree with TRBD1. V lost 6 bases to trimming and J lost 7 bases; unmatched junction nucleotides: 4. This CDR3 comprises 13 residues. Germline V lookup: CDR1 SNHLY, CDR2 FYNNEI. The CDR3 sequence: CASSGQGAIGYTF. The CDR3 region has the DNA TGTGCCAGCAGCGGACAGGGGGCTATTGGCTACACCTTC.

This chain links TRBV5-6 with TRBJ1-2; 7 bases map to TRBD1. CDR3 length: 15 residues. The junction had 8 bases not matched to a gene; V was cut back by 2 bases and J by 4 bases. From germline, CDR1 is SGHDT and CDR2 YYEEEE. DNA of the CDR3: TGTGCCAGCAGCTTAAAAGACAGGGCCCTCTATGGCTACACCTTC. It codes for CASSLKDRALYGYTF.

The rearrangement links TRBV19 to TRBJ2-7; TRBD1 matches at 9 bases. There are 15 residues in the CDR3. J gave up 5 bases and V 5 bases, and 10 bases lay outside the gene matches. From germline, CDR1 is LNHDA and CDR2 SQIVND (reference sequence). Written as DNA, the CDR3 is TGTGCCAGTAGTCCGTATGGGACAGGGTCCAACGAGCAGTACTTC. Its protein product is CASSPYGTGSNEQYF.

The chain joins TRBV27 to TRBJ1-2; 7 bases fit TRBD1. The V and J ends lost 3 bases and 5 bases, in that order; junction bases with no gene match: 3. This CDR3 has 13 residues. Germline V CDR1 and CDR2: MNHEY, SMNVEV (reference sequence). As DNA, the CDR3 is TGTGCCAGCAGTTTCCCGACAGGGTATGGCTACACCTTC. It is translated as CASSFPTGYGYTF.